This T cell receptor (beta chain) originates from a study of post-analysis software for immune sequencing data. Looking at the study overall: Relapsing-remitting, secondary progressive and progressive-relapsing multiple sclerosis courses were included.

This clonotype showed up just a few times. Its antigen is unknown. Prepared TCR beta cDNA libraries contained unique molecular identifiers. TCRdb reprocessed the PCR reads via MiXCR and lists one record per CDR3 protein. This sample carries 150,000 to 200,000 distinct CDR3 sequences, around 34% of them seen once, and the ten largest clones take around 30%. This CDR3 region has 17 residues. Germline V lookup: CDR1 KGHDR, CDR2 SFDVKD. With 4 bases removed from V and 2 bases from J, the gap between germline ends came to 17 bases. Study-wide results and caveats: Patients with multiple sclerosis recorded significantly lower normalized Chao1 diversity than controls, the study found. Five TRBV segments occurring more often in patients than controls included TRBV5-6, TRBV5-1 and TRBV20-1.

The genes are TRBV24-1 and TRBJ1-5, with a weak D call TRBD1 (5 bases). The sequences come from blood, collected after autologous hematopoietic stem cell transplantation. This clonotype originated in a girl aged 5 to 17 with multiple sclerosis. CDR3 loop: CATSDPTRGDGNQPQHF. The CDR3 bases are TGTGCCACCAGTGACCCTACGCGGGGGGACGGCAATCAGCCCCAGCATTTT.